Detailed here is one T cell receptor beta chain. The sample comes from a study of blood T cell repertoires in COVID-19. Across the study: Some COVID-19 samples were acute and others convalescent; all came from the United States, Italy and Spain. PBMCs, B-cell-depleted T cells, or T cells were the source of the cDNA or gDNA that made up the material.

This CDR3 is built from 15 residues. V dropped 4 bases and J dropped 2; count of bases not matched to a gene: 7. Germline V lookup: CDR1 PRHDT, CDR2 FYEKMQ (reference sequence). A Seattle source enrolled patients during active infection and followed them longitudinally. Per the authors' pipeline: Estimation of nucleated cell counts was performed using reference gene primer amplification. The table came from immunoSEQ multiplex PCR; TCRdb's copy has only in-frame clones and leaves some out. Clonal size and the V and J genes are those of that table, whereas D and trimming came from the DNA. This table holds roughly 100,000 clones, about nine tenths found once.

The sequenced sample consisted of peripheral blood. This sequence originates from a woman aged 50 to 60 with COVID-19, enrolled during active disease. The J gene is TRBJ1-2, the V gene TRBV13; 7 nucleotides match TRBD1. The CDR3 here is CASSSALQGNYGYTF. DNA of the CDR3: TGTGCCAGCAGCTCGGCCCTACAGGGGAACTATGGCTACACCTTC. The whole variable domain, filled in from reference TRBV13 and TRBJ1-2, reads AAGVIQSPRHLIKEKRETATLKCYPIPRHDTVYWYQQGPGQDPQFLISFYEKMQSDKGSIPDRFSAQQFSDYHSELNMSSLELGDSALYFCASSSALQGNYGYTFGSGTRLTVV.